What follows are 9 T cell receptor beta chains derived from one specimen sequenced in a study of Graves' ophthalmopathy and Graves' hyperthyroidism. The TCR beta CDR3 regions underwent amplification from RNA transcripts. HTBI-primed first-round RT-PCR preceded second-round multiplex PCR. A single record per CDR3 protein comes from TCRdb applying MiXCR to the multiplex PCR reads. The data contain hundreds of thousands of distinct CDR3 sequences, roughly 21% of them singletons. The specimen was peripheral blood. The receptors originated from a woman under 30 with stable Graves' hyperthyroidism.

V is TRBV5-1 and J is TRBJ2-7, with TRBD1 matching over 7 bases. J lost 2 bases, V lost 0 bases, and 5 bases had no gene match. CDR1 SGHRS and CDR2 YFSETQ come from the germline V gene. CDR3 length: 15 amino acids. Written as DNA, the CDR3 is TGCGCCAGCAGCTTGGCTACAGGGGTCGCCTACGAGCAGTACTTC. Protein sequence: CASSLATGVAYEQYF. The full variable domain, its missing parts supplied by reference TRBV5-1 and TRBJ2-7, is KAGVTQTPRYLIKTRGQQVTLSCSPISGHRSVSWYQQTPGQGLQFLFEYFSETQRNKGNFPGRFSGRQFSNSRSEMNVSTLELGDSALYLCASSLATGVAYEQYFGPGTRLTVT.

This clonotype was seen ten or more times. The CDR3 loop is CASSEQGGDEQYF. The CDR3 bases are TGTGCCAGCAGTGAACAGGGGGGAGACGAGCAGTACTTC. The rearrangement uses TRBV6-1 and TRBJ2-7; D might be TRBD1 (7 bases). This CDR3 region has 13 residues. V was trimmed by 2 bases and J by 5 bases, leaving 10 bases between them. Germline lookup yields CDR1 MNHNS and CDR2 SASEGT.

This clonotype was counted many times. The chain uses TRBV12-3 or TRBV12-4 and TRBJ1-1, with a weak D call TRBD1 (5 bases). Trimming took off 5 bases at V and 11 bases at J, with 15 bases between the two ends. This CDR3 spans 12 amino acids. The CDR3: CASSPDRLTAFF. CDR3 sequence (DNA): TGTGCCAGCAGTCCCGACAGACTCACGGCTTTCTTT.

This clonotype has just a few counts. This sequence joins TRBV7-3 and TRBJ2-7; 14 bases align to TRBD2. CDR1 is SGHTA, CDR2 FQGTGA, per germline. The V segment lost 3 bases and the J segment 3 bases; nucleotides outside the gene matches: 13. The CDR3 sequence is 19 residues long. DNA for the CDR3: TGTGCCAGCAGCTTTACGGGGGTTCGGACTAGCGGGGGGAACTACGAGCAGTACTTC. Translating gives CASSFTGVRTSGGNYEQYF. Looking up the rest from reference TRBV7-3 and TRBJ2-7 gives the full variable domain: GAGVSQTPSNKVTEKGKYVELRCDPISGHTALYWYRQSLGQGPEFLIYFQGTGAADDSGLPNDRFFAVRPEGSVSTLKIQRTERGDSAVYLCASSFTGVRTSGGNYEQYFGPGTRLTVT.

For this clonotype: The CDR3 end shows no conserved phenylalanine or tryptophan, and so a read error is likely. CDR3 region: CASSESRAKTEAFY. DNA of the CDR3: TGCGCCAGCAGTGAGTCCAGGGCGAAAACTGAAGCTTTCTAT. This chain uses TRBV10-2 with TRBJ1-1; D perhaps matches TRBD1 (5 bases). V lost 0 bases, J lost 5 bases, and 10 bases lay in between. CDR3 length: 14 residues. Germline-derived CDR1 and CDR2 are WSHSY and SAAADI.

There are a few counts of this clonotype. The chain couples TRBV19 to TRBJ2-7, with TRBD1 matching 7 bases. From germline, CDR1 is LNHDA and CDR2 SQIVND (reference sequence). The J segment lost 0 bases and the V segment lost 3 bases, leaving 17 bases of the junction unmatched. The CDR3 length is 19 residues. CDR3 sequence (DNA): TGTGCCAGTAGTATCCGGGACAGAACCAAGACTAAAAGCTCCTACGAGCAGTACTTC. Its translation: CASSIRDRTKTKSSYEQYF. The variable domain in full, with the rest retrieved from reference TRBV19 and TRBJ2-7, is DGGITQSPKYLFRKEGQNVTLSCEQNLNHDAMYWYRQDPGQGLRLIYYSQIVNDFQKGDIAEGYSVSREKKESFPLTVTSAQKNPTAFYLCASSIRDRTKTKSSYEQYFGPGTRLTVT.

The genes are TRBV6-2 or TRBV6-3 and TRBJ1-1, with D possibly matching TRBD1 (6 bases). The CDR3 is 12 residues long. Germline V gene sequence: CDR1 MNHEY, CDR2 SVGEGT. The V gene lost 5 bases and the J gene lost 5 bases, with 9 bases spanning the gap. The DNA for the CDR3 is TGTGCCAGCAGTGACAGGTGGACTGAAGCTTTCTTT. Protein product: CASSDRWTEAFF.

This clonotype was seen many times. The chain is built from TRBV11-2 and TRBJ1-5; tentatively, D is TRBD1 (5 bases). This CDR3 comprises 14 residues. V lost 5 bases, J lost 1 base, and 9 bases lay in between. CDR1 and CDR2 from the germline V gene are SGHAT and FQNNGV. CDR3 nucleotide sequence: TGTGCCAGCAGCACGGGACCGAGCAATCAGCCCCAGCATTTT. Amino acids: CASSTGPSNQPQHF.

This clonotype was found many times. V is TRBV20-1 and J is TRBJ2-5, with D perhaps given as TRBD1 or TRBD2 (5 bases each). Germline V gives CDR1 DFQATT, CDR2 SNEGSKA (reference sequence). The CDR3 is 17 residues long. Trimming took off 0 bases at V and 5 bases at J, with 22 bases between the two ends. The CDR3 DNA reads TGCAGTGCTAGAGATTTCGAGGGGCTTCGGTTGGGGGAGACCCAGTACTTC. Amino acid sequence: CSARDFEGLRLGETQYF.